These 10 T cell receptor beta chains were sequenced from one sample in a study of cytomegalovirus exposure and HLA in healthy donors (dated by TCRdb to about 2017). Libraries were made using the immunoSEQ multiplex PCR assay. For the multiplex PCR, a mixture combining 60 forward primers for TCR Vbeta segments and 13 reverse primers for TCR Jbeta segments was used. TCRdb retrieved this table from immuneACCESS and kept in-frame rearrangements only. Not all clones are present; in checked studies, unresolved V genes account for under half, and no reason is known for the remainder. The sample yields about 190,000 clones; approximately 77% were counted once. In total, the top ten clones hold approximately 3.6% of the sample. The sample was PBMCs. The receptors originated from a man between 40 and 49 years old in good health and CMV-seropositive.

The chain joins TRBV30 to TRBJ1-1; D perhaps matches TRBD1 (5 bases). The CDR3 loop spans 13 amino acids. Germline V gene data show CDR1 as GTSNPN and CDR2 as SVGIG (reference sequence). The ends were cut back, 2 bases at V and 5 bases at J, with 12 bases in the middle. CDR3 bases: TGTGCCTGGAGTAAAGGGGTGGGGACTGAAGCTTTCTTT. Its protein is CAWSKGVGTEAFF.

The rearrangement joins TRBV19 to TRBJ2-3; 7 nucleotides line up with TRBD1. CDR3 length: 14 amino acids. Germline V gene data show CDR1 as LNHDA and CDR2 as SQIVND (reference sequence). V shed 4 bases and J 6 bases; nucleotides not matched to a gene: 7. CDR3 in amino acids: CASSTGQLVDTQYF. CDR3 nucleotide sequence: TGTGCCAGTAGTACGGGACAGCTCGTGGATACGCAGTATTTT.

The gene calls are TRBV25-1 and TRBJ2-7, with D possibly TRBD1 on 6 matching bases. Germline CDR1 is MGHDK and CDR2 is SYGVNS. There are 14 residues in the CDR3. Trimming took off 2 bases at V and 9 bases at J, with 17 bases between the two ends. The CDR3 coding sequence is TGTGCCAGCAGTGAACCCGGTCCCCTAGGGGGGCAGTACTTC. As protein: CASSEPGPLGGQYF.

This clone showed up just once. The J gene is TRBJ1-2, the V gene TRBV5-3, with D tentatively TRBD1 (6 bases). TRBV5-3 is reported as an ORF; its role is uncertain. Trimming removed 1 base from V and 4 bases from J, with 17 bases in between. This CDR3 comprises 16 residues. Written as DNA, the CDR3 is TGTGCCAGAAGCTTGTTTGGGGGGGCGCCTGCCTATGGCTACACCTTC. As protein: CARSLFGGAPAYGYTF.

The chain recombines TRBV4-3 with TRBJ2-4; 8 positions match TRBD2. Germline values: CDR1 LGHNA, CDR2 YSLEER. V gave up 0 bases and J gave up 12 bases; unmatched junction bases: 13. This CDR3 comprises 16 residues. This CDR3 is CASSQDTASGRNPQYF. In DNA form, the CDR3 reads TGCGCCAGCAGCCAAGATACGGCTAGCGGGCGGAACCCTCAGTACTTC.

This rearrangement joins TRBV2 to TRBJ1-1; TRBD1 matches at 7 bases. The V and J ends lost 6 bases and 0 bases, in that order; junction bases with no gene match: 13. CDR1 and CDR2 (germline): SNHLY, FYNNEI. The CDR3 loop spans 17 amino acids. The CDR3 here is CASRGQVQKVMNTEAFF. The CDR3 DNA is TGTGCCAGCAGAGGACAGGTCCAAAAGGTCATGAACACTGAAGCTTTCTTT.

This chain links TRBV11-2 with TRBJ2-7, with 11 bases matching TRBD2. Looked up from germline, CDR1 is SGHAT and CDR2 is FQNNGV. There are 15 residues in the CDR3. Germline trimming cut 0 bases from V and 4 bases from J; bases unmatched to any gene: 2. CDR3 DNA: TGTGCCAGCAGCTTAGAACCTAGCGGGAGGTACGAGCAGTACTTC. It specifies CASSLEPSGRYEQYF.

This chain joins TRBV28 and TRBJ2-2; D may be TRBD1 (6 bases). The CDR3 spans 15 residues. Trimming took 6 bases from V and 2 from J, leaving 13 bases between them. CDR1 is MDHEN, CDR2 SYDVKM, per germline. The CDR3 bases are TGTGCCAGCAGCTCCGGGACATATAACACCGGGGAGCTGTTTTTT. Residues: CASSSGTYNTGELFF.

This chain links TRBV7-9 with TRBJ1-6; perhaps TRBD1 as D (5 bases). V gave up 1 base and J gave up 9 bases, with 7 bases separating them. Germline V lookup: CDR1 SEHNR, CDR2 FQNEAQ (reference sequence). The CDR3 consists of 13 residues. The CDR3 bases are TGTGCCAGCAGCTTAGGGGGCGGTTCACCCCTCCACTTT. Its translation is CASSLGGGSPLHF.

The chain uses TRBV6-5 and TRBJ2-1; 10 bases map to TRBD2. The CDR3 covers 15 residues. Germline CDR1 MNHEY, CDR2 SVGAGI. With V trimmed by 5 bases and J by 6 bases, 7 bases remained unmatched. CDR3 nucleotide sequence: TGTGCCAGCAGTCCACAGCGGGAGGGATTCAATGAGCAGTTCTTC. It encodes CASSPQREGFNEQFF.